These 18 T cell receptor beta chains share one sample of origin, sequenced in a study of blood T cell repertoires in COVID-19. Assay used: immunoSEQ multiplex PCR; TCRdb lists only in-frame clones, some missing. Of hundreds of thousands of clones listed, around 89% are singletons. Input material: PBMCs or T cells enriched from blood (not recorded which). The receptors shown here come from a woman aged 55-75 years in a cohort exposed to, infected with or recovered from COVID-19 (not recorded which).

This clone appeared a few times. The CDR3 spells CASSLSLAGVTQYF. The CDR3 region has the DNA TGTGCCAGCAGCTTATCCCTAGCGGGAGTTACCCAGTACTTC. This sequence joins TRBV11-2 and TRBJ2-5, with 10 bases fitting TRBD2. This CDR3 region has 14 residues. Germline CDR1 reads SGHAT; CDR2 reads FQNNGV. The trim removed 2 bases at V and 8 bases at J, leaving 5 bases unmatched. The variable domain in full, with the rest retrieved from reference TRBV11-2 and TRBJ2-5, is EAGVAQSPRYKIIEKRQSVAFWCNPISGHATLYWYQQILGQGPKLLIQFQNNGVVDDSQLPKDRFSAERLKGVDSTLKIQPAKLEDSAVYLCASSLSLAGVTQYFGPGTRLLVL.

The CDR3 DNA reads as TGCGCCAGCAGCTCCACTCTAGCGGGCCTATTCAATGAGCAGTTCTTC. It translates to CASSSTLAGLFNEQFF. This chain links TRBV5-1 with TRBJ2-1, with TRBD2 matching over 8 bases. The germline CDR1 and CDR2 sequences are SGHRS and YFSETQ. Trimming at V came to 3 bases and at J to 6 bases, leaving 11 bases not matched to a gene. There are 16 residues in the CDR3.

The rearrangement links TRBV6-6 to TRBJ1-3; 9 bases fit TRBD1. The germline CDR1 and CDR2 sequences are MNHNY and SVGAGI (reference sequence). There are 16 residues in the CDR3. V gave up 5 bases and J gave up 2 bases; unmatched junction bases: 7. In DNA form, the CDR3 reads TGTGCCAGCAGTGGGGGACAGGGCGATACTGGAAACACCATATATTTT. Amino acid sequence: CASSGGQGDTGNTIYF.

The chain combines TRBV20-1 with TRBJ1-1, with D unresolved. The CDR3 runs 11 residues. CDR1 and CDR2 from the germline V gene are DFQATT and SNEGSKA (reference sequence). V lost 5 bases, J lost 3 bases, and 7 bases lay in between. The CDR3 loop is CSALSDTEAFF. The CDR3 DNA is TGCAGTGCTCTGTCTGACACTGAAGCTTTCTTT.

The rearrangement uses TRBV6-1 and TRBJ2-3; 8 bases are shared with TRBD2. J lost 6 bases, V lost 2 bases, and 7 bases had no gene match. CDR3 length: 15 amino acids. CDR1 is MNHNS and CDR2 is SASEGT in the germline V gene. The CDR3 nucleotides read TGTGCCAGCAGTGAACTAGCGGGTACGGGGGATACGCAGTATTTT. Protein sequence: CASSELAGTGDTQYF.

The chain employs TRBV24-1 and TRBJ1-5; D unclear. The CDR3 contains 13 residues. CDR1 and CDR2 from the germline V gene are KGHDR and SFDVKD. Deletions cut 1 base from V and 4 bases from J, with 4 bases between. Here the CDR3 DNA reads TGTGCCACCAGTGATTTCCCTAATCAGCCCCAGCATTTT. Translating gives CATSDFPNQPQHF.

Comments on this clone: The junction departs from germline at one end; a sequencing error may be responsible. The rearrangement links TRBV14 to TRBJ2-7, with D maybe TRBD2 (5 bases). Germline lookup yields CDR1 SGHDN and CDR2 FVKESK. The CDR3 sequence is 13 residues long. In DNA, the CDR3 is TGTGCCAGCAGCCAAGTACCCCGGATTAGCGCTCAGTTC. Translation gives CASSQVPRISAQF.

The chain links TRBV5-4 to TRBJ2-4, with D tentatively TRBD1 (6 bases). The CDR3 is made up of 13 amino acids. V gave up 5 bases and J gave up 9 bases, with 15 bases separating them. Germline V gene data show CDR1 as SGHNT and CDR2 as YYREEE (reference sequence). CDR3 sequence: CASSTGLESIQYF. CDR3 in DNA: TGTGCCAGCAGTACAGGGTTAGAGAGCATTCAGTACTTC.

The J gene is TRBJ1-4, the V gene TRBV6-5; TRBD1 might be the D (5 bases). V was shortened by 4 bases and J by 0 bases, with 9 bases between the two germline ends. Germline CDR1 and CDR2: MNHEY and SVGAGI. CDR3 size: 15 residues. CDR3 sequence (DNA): TGTGCCAGCAGTTCCCGGGGGGCAACTAATGAAAAACTGTTTTTT. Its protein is CASSSRGATNEKLFF.

This CDR3 reads CASYRVRETQYF. The CDR3 nucleotides read TGTGCCAGTTACAGGGTACGAGAGACCCAGTACTTC. The V and J genes are TRBV7-9 and TRBJ2-5, with a tentative D call TRBD1 (6 bases). The CDR3 contains 12 residues. V lost 9 bases and J 4 bases, leaving 12 bases between the germline ends. The germline V gene has CDR1 SEHNR and CDR2 FQNEAQ (reference sequence).

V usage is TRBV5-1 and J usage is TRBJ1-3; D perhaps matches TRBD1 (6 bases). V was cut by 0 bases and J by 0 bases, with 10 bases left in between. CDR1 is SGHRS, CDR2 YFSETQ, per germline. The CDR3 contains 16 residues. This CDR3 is CASSLESGASGNTIYF. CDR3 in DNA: TGCGCCAGCAGCTTGGAGTCAGGGGCCTCTGGAAACACCATATATTTT.

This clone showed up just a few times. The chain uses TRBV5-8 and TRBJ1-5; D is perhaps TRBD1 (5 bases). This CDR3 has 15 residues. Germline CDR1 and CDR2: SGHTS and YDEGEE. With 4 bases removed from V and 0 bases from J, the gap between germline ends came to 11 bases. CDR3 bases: TGTGCCAGCAGCGCCTGGCAGGGTAGCAATCAGCCCCAGCATTTT. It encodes CASSAWQGSNQPQHF.

For the CDR3, the DNA is TGTGCCAGTAGTAAAGCGGGCCAAGAGACCCAGTACTTC. It specifies CASSKAGQETQYF. The chain uses TRBV19 and TRBJ2-5, with a weak D call TRBD2 (6 bases). V was pared by 4 bases and J by 1 base, with 7 bases between. The CDR3 length is 13 residues. CDR1 and CDR2 (germline): LNHDA, SQIVND (reference sequence).

The CDR3 loop reads CASSLGPGTIVYEQYF. The CDR3 DNA reads as TGCGCCAGCAGCTTGGGGCCCGGGACAATCGTCTACGAGCAGTACTTC. The chain couples TRBV5-1 to TRBJ2-7, with TRBD1 as a possible D gene (6 bases). The CDR3 covers 16 residues. The germline gives CDR1 SGHRS, CDR2 YFSETQ. V was trimmed by 0 bases and J by 3 bases, leaving 16 bases between them.

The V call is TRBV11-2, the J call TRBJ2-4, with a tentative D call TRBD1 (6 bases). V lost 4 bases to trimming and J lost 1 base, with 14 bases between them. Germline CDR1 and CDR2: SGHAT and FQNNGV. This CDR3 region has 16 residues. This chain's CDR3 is CASSSQGSWAKNIQYF. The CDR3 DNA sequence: TGTGCCAGCAGCTCACAGGGTAGTTGGGCCAAAAACATTCAGTACTTC. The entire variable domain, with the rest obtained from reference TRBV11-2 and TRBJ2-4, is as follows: EAGVAQSPRYKIIEKRQSVAFWCNPISGHATLYWYQQILGQGPKLLIQFQNNGVVDDSQLPKDRFSAERLKGVDSTLKIQPAKLEDSAVYLCASSSQGSWAKNIQYFGAGTRLSVL.

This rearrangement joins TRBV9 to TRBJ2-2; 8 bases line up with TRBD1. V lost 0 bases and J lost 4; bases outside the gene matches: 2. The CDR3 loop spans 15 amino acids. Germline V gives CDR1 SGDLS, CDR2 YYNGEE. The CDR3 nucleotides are TGTGCCAGCAGCGTAGGCCAGGGGGCCACCGGGGAGCTGTTTTTT. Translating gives CASSVGQGATGELFF.

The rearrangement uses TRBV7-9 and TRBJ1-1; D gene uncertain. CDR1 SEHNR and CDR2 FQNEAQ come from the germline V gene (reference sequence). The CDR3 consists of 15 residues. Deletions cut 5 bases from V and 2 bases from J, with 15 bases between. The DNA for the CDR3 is TGTGCCAGCAGCCGTATGGTCACAGCCAACACTGAAGCTTTCTTT. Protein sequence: CASSRMVTANTEAFF.

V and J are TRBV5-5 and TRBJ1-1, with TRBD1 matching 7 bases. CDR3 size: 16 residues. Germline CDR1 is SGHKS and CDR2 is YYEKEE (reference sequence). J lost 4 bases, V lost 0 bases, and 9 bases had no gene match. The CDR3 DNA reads TGTGCCAGCAGCTTGGCTTGGGACAGACGGGGCACTGAAGCTTTCTTT. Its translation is CASSLAWDRRGTEAFF.